This T cell receptor beta chain was captured by sequencing in a study of blood T cell repertoires in COVID-19. For the study at large: The origin of the acute and convalescent COVID-19 samples was the United States, Italy and Spain.

Participant ages covered about 18 to 95 years across 24 US areas. Participant-given clinical history determined each cohort assignment. As handled by the study authors: Reference gene primer amplification gave estimated nucleated cell counts. The protocol was immunoSEQ multiplex PCR, while the TCRdb copy is restricted to in-frame clones and leaves out a portion. The DNA was the basis for D and trimming; V, J and clone size are from that table. Of some 330,000 clones listed, about 90% are singletons. The sequence came from a man aged 40-55 years in a cohort exposed to, infected with or recovered from COVID-19 (not recorded which). Specimen: PBMCs or T cells enriched from blood (not recorded which).

The CDR3 nucleotides read TGTGCCAGCTCGACAGCCACCGACACAGATACGCAGTATTTT. Amino acid sequence: CASSTATDTDTQYF. V is TRBV18 and J is TRBJ2-3, with D perhaps TRBD1 (5 bases). V was clipped by 6 bases and J by 2 bases, with 12 bases between them. The CDR3 extends over 14 amino acids. CDR1 KGHSH and CDR2 LQKENI come from the germline V gene. The full variable domain, its missing parts supplied by reference TRBV18 and TRBJ2-3, is NAGVMQNPRHLVRRRGQEARLRCSPMKGHSHVYWYRQLPEEGLKFMVYLQKENIIDESGMPKERFSAEFPKEGPSILRIQQVVRGDSAAYFCASSTATDTDTQYFGPGTRLTVL.